These T cell receptor beta chains were read from a single sample in a study of identifying expanded T cells in peripheral blood. This table comes from immunoSEQ multiplex PCR, and its TCRdb copy is limited to in-frame clones, with some not included. The table includes around 120,000 clones, approximately 84% detected once. What was sequenced was blood. The receptors come from a person aged 18 to 70 in good health. The CDR3 runs from the conserved cysteine through the conserved F or W. A D gene is named only where the DNA matches it firmly. Rows give clone size only sometimes, using once, few, many, or a class for an expanded clone.

j_call v_call clone_size d_call cdr3_nt cdr3_aa
TRBJ1-2 TRBV9 - - TGTGCCAGCAGCGTTCCTATGGACGGGTACTATGGCTACACCTTC CASSVPMDGYYGYTF
TRBJ2-5 TRBV6-5 - - TGTGCCAGCAGTTTAATTACAGGTTCGGAGACCCAGTACTTC CASSLITGSETQYF
TRBJ2-1 TRBV4-1 - - TGCGCCAGCAGCTCCGAAGGAGGCTCCTACAATGAGCAGTTCTTC CASSSEGGSYNEQFF
TRBJ2-3 TRBV18 - - TGTGCCAGCTCACCTTACACAGATACGCAGTATTTT CASSPYTDTQYF
TRBJ2-6 TRBV10-3 few - TGTGCCATCACCGACAGCCCTCGGAGGGGGGCCAACGTCCTGACTTTC CAITDSPRRGANVLTF
TRBJ1-2 TRBV7-2 few TRBD1 TGTGCCAGCAGCTTAGATAGGGGACAGGGACTGACTGGCCTTGGCTACACCTTC CASSLDRGQGLTGLGYTF
TRBJ1-2 TRBV6-6 - TRBD1 TGTGCCAGCAGTTACTCGGGGACAGGGGCTTATGGCTACACCTTC CASSYSGTGAYGYTF
TRBJ2-7 TRBV7-2 - - TGTGCCAGCAGCCTAGGACCCTCCTACGAGCAGTACTTC CASSLGPSYEQYF
TRBJ2-7 TRBV5-1 - - TGCGCCAGCAGCTTGGGTTGGACAGCCGGTTCTGGCGAGCAGTACTTC CASSLGWTAGSGEQYF
TRBJ1-1 TRBV19 - TRBD1 TGTGCCAGTAGTACCATTATTTTGACAGGGTGGCACATGAACACTGAAGCTTTCTTT CASSTIILTGWHMNTEAFF
TRBJ1-5 TRBV27 few - TGTGCCAGCAGTGGCACAGTTAATCAGCCCCAGCATTTT CASSGTVNQPQHF
TRBJ2-5 TRBV11-2 - - TGTGCCAGCAGCTTACCGGGGACCCAAGAGACCCAGTACTTC CASSLPGTQETQYF
TRBJ1-4 TRBV7-9 - TRBD1 TGTGCCAGCAGCTTGGGACAGGGGAGTGAAAAACTGTTTTTT CASSLGQGSEKLFF
TRBJ2-3 TRBV5-1 - TRBD2 TGCGCCAGCAGCCAAAGAGGGACTAGCGGGGTGGGGGTAGATACGCAGTATTTT CASSQRGTSGVGVDTQYF
TRBJ1-5 TRBV7-8 - TRBD1 TGTGCCAGCAGCAACCACCAGACAGGGACTTATAGCAATCAGCCCCAGCATTTT CASSNHQTGTYSNQPQHF
TRBJ2-5 TRBV4-3 - - TGCGCCAGCAGCCAAGGCTTGGGTCAAGAGACCCAGTACTTC CASSQGLGQETQYF
TRBJ2-5 TRBV5-1 - - TGCGCCAGCAGCCTTCAAGAGACCCAGTACTTC CASSLQETQYF
TRBJ1-1 TRBV9 - - TGTGCCAGCAGCCCGATATCGGGGGCCGGCGAAGCTTTCTTT CASSPISGAGEAFF
TRBJ1-2 TRBV27 - - TGTGCCAGCAGTGACGATGGTTTGGGTGGCTACACCTTC CASSDDGLGGYTF
TRBJ1-2 TRBV12-5 once - TGTGCTAGTGGTTTGGCCCAGGGTAGGGGCTACACCTTC CASGLAQGRGYTF
TRBJ1-1 TRBV20-1 - - TGCAGTGCTACAGGGACCACTGAAGCTTTCTTT CSATGTTEAFF
TRBJ2-1 TRBV5-4 - - TGTGCCAGCAGTCGGGACGGAAGCTCCTACAATGAGCAGTTCTTC CASSRDGSSYNEQFF
TRBJ1-1 TRBV4-1 - - TGCGCCAGCCGGGGGGGGGCAGTAGGAATGAACACTGAAGCTTTCTTT CASRGGAVGMNTEAFF
TRBJ2-4 TRBV19 few - TGTGCCAGCCGTGGGGGATTATCCGGGGGCCAAAACATTCAGTACTTC CASRGGLSGGQNIQYF
TRBJ1-1 TRBV19 - - TGTGCCAGTAGTATTGGAGGGCAGGGATCCACTGAAGCTTTCTTT CASSIGGQGSTEAFF
TRBJ2-3 TRBV5-1 once - TGCGCCAGCAGCCGGTGGGCGACAGATACGCAGTATTTT CASSRWATDTQYF
TRBJ1-1 TRBV7-2 - TRBD1 TGTGCCAGCAGCTCCAGACAGGGAGGCACTGAAGCTTTCTTT CASSSRQGGTEAFF
TRBJ1-4 TRBV30 - - TGTGCCTGGAGAAACCAAGGGGATTCAACTAATGAAAAACTGTTTTTT CAWRNQGDSTNEKLFF
TRBJ2-5 TRBV14 - TRBD2 TGTGCCAGCAGCCGGCAGCGGGGAGGGGCTGAGACCCAGTACTTC CASSRQRGGAETQYF
TRBJ1-1 TRBV6-1 - TRBD1 TGTGCCAGCAGTCAATACAGGGGGTCGGGCACTGAAGCTTTCTTT CASSQYRGSGTEAFF